These 2 T cell receptor beta chains were all obtained from the same sample, sequenced in a study of blood T cell repertoires in COVID-19. Produced via immunoSEQ multiplex PCR; TCRdb's table is partial and in-frame only. The data show tens of thousands of clones, around 77% seen once. The sequencing input was peripheral blood. Source of these receptors: a man between 65 and 80 years old with COVID-19, enrolled during active disease.

The CDR3 bases are TGTGCCAGTAATCCGAGGGAAGGGGGCCTTAACTATGGCTACACCTTC. It encodes CASNPREGGLNYGYTF. The chain is built from TRBV19 and TRBJ1-2; 7 bases line up with TRBD1. CDR3 length: 16 amino acids. Germline V gene sequence: CDR1 LNHDA, CDR2 SQIVND (reference sequence). V shed 7 bases, J shed 1 base, and the junction held 12 bases outside the gene matches.

The chain combines TRBV5-4 with TRBJ2-3, with 9 bases identical to TRBD1. The CDR3 covers 14 residues. Germline CDR1 is SGHNT and CDR2 is YYREEE (reference sequence). The trim removed 0 bases at V and 8 bases at J, leaving 4 bases unmatched. The CDR3 here is CASSLDRGLSTQYF. The CDR3 nucleotides are TGTGCCAGCAGCTTGGACAGGGGGCTGAGTACGCAGTATTTT.